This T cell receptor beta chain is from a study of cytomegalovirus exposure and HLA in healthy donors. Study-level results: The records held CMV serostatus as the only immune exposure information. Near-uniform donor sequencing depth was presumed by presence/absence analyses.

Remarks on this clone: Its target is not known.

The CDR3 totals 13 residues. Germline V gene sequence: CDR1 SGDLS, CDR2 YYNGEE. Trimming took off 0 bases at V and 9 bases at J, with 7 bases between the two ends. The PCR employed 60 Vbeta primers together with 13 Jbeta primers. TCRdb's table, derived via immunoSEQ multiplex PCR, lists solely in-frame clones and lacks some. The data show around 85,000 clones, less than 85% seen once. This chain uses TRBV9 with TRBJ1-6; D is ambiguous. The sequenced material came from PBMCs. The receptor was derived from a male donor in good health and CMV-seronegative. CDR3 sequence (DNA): TGTGCCAGCAGCGTAGAGGGAGGTTCACCCCTCCACTTT. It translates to CASSVEGGSPLHF.